These 28 T cell receptor beta chains were sequenced from one sample in a study of blood T cell repertoires in COVID-19. The repertoire was sequenced with immunoSEQ multiplex PCR; TCRdb's copy has only in-frame clones and lacks some. The data contain about 370,000 clones, around 89% of them seen just once; the ten biggest clones take up about 2.9%. Source material: peripheral blood. The origin of the receptors is a woman in her twenties or thirties with COVID-19, enrolled during active disease.

Worth noting for this clone: Other DNA sequences in this sample translate to the same CDR3. This chain connects TRBV7-2 to TRBJ2-3; perhaps TRBD2 as D (5 bases). The V end lost 1 base, the J end lost 0 bases, and 8 bases lay between the germline ends. This CDR3 has 15 residues. CDR1 is SGHTA and CDR2 is FQGNSA in the germline V gene. The CDR3 is CASSLVAGSTDTQYF. For the CDR3, the DNA is TGTGCCAGCAGCTTAGTGGCGGGTAGCACAGATACGCAGTATTTT.

The chain carries TRBV6-2 or TRBV6-3 and TRBJ1-5, with a tentative D call TRBD1 (5 bases). Germline-derived CDR1 and CDR2 are MNHEY and SVGEGT. Trimming left V 6 bases short and J 2 bases short, with 20 bases between. This CDR3 is built from 17 residues. The CDR3 DNA sequence: TGTGCCAGCAGCCCCCACTCAAGGGGTGGCGGCAATCAGCCCCAGCATTTT. Amino acids: CASSPHSRGGGNQPQHF.

V usage is TRBV10-1 and J usage is TRBJ2-1; D gene uncertain. This CDR3 has 15 residues. Germline V gene lookup returns CDR1 WNHNN and CDR2 SYGVQD (reference sequence). V shed 3 bases and J shed 0 bases, with 9 bases lying between them. The CDR3 bases are TGCGCCAGCAGTGAAACAGTCAGCTCCTACAATGAGCAGTTCTTC. This codes for CASSETVSSYNEQFF.

This chain uses TRBV14 with TRBJ1-2; D perhaps matches TRBD1 (5 bases). Trimming cost V 4 bases and J 2 bases, with 8 bases left between them. The CDR3 runs 13 residues. Germline V gene data show CDR1 as SGHDN and CDR2 as FVKESK. CDR3 bases: TGTGCCAGCAGCCTGGCAGGGAACTATGGCTACACCTTC. Amino acids: CASSLAGNYGYTF.

The chain combines TRBV6-2 or TRBV6-3 with TRBJ1-1, with TRBD1 as a possible D gene (6 bases). V shed 7 bases and J shed 1 base, with 16 bases lying between them. The CDR3 runs 15 residues. Germline loops: CDR1 MNHEY, CDR2 SVGEGT. CDR3 nucleotides: TGTGCCAGCAACCCCCGGGGGGGGCGGAACACTGAAGCTTTCTTT. Protein sequence: CASNPRGGRNTEAFF.

The chain employs TRBV27 and TRBJ2-5; possible D gene TRBD2, 5 bases. CDR1 is MNHEY and CDR2 is SMNVEV in the germline V gene (reference sequence). The V end was cut by 8 bases, the J end by 5 bases, with 12 bases between. The CDR3 is 12 residues long. This chain's CDR3 is CASGRSVETQYF. The CDR3 DNA sequence: TGTGCCAGCGGGCGTAGCGTCGAGACCCAGTACTTC.

This sequence joins TRBV3-1 (or the pseudogene TRBV3-2) and TRBJ2-7; 7 bases fit TRBD1. The CDR3 has 15 residues. Per the germline V gene, CDR1 is LGHDT and CDR2 is YNNKEL (reference sequence). V shed 2 bases, J shed 5 bases, and the junction held 9 bases outside the gene matches. The CDR3 sequence is CASSQSGQGVHEQYF. DNA of the CDR3: TGTGCCAGCAGCCAATCCGGCCAGGGGGTCCACGAGCAGTACTTC.

V usage is TRBV7-2 and J usage is TRBJ1-1, with D hard to call. The CDR3 spans 15 residues. Trimming shortened V by 5 bases and J by 1 base, and 14 bases separated the two germline ends. Germline V gene data show CDR1 as SGHTA and CDR2 as FQGNSA. The CDR3 spells CASSPYRYQNTEAFF. DNA of the CDR3: TGTGCCAGCAGCCCGTACAGATACCAGAACACTGAAGCTTTCTTT.

The chain uses TRBV4-3 and TRBJ2-3; TRBD1 matches 8 bases. The germline CDR1 and CDR2 sequences are LGHNA and YSLEER. This CDR3 is 14 amino acids long. V was pared by 5 bases and J by 2 bases, with 3 bases of the junction left unmatched. In nucleotides, the CDR3 is TGCGCCAGCAGCGCGGGACAGGACACAGATACGCAGTATTTT. Translation gives CASSAGQDTDTQYF.

This chain uses TRBV5-1 with TRBJ2-5, with 7 bases aligning to TRBD2. The V segment lost 0 bases and the J segment 3 bases; nucleotides outside the gene matches: 5. Germline V gives CDR1 SGHRS, CDR2 YFSETQ. This CDR3 is built from 15 residues. CDR3 coding DNA: TGCGCCAGCAGCTTGGGGGTTCGGGGGGAAGAGACCCAGTACTTC. Translation: CASSLGVRGEETQYF.

The V gene is TRBV7-8, the J gene TRBJ2-7, with 12 nucleotides matching TRBD2. Germline-derived CDR1 and CDR2 are SGHVS and FQNEAQ. The CDR3 contains 16 residues. Trimming removed 5 bases from V and 6 bases from J; junction bases left unmatched: 11. CDR3 sequence: CASSRRLAGDFREQYF. CDR3 sequence (DNA): TGTGCCAGCAGCCGCAGACTAGCGGGGGACTTTCGCGAGCAGTACTTC.

The chain links TRBV9 to TRBJ2-5; 8 bases map to TRBD2. The CDR3 length is 15 residues. The V gene end was trimmed by 3 bases and the J gene end by 5 bases; junction bases not matched to a gene: 9. Germline CDR1 and CDR2: SGDLS and YYNGEE. The DNA of the CDR3 is TGTGCCAGCAGCGCGGCGGGACTAGGCCGCGAGACCCAGTACTTC. Translation gives CASSAAGLGRETQYF.

This sequence joins TRBV19 and TRBJ2-7; the match to TRBD1 covers 10 bases. The CDR3 totals 17 residues. Germline trimming cut 8 bases from V and 0 bases from J; bases unmatched to any gene: 13. Germline V gene lookup returns CDR1 LNHDA and CDR2 SQIVND (reference sequence). Here the CDR3 reads CASRPGTGDGGSYEQYF. CDR3 bases: TGTGCCAGTCGACCCGGGACAGGGGACGGGGGCTCCTACGAGCAGTACTTC.

V usage is TRBV4-3 and J usage is TRBJ2-6, with 9 nucleotides matching TRBD1. CDR3 length: 16 amino acids. The trim removed 2 bases at V and 4 bases at J, leaving 3 bases unmatched. Germline V gene lookup returns CDR1 LGHNA and CDR2 YSLEER. This CDR3 is CASSQPQGAGANVLTF. DNA of the CDR3: TGCGCCAGCAGCCAACCACAGGGGGCAGGGGCCAACGTCCTGACTTTC.

The CDR3 loop reads CASSELVNEQFF. The CDR3 nucleotides are TGTGCCAGCAGTGAACTAGTGAATGAGCAGTTCTTC. J is TRBJ2-1 and V is TRBV28; D perhaps matches TRBD2 (5 bases). V dropped 5 bases and J dropped 7 bases, with 9 bases sitting between them. Germline loops: CDR1 MDHEN, CDR2 SYDVKM. The length of the CDR3 is 12 residues.

The chain carries TRBV7-2 and TRBJ1-1; 8 bases map to TRBD1. This CDR3 spans 13 amino acids. The trim removed 4 bases at V and 4 bases at J, leaving 2 bases unmatched. Germline V lookup: CDR1 SGHTA, CDR2 FQGNSA. CDR3 bases: TGTGCCAGCAGCTGGACAGGGTCCACTGAAGCTTTCTTT. It translates to CASSWTGSTEAFF. The entire variable domain, with the rest obtained from reference TRBV7-2 and TRBJ1-1, is as follows: GAGVSQSPSNKVTEKGKDVELRCDPISGHTALYWYRQSLGQGLEFLIYFQGNSAPDKSGLPSDRFSAERTGGSVSTLTIQRTQQEDSAVYLCASSWTGSTEAFFGQGTRLTVV.

Comments on this clone: At one boundary the junction diverges from the germline segment, which might be a read error. This chain joins TRBV10-1 and TRBJ1-5, with no clear D. CDR1 is WNHNN, CDR2 SYGVQD, per germline (reference sequence). This CDR3 has 14 amino acids. CDR3 DNA: TGCACCAGCAGTGAATTCGGGAAGAATCAGCCCCAGCATTTT. This codes for CTSSEFGKNQPQHF.

The chain uses TRBV14 and TRBJ2-1, with 14 bases fitting TRBD2. The CDR3 extends over 16 amino acids. The germline CDR1 and CDR2 sequences are SGHDN and FVKESK. V trimming: 1 base; J trimming: 10 bases; junction bases outside the gene matches: 6. This CDR3 reads CASSQVGLAGVREQFF. The CDR3, as DNA: TGTGCCAGCAGCCAAGTGGGACTAGCGGGAGTAAGGGAGCAGTTCTTC.

The chain's CDR3 is CASSIRQGNGYTF. The DNA of the CDR3 is TGTGCCAGTAGTATTAGACAGGGGAATGGCTACACCTTC. The chain links TRBV19 to TRBJ1-2; 8 bases match TRBD1. Germline V gene data show CDR1 as LNHDA and CDR2 as SQIVND (reference sequence). There are 13 residues in the CDR3. V shed 3 bases, J shed 6 bases, and the junction held 3 bases outside the gene matches.

Here the CDR3 DNA reads TGTGCCAGCACCATGGGGGGACTAGCGGGCACCCAAGAGACCCAGTACTTC. Encoded protein: CASTMGGLAGTQETQYF. This chain links TRBV19 with TRBJ2-5, with 12 bases matching TRBD2. The CDR3 spans 17 residues. Trimming removed 9 bases from V and 1 base from J; junction bases left unmatched: 12. Germline V gene lookup returns CDR1 LNHDA and CDR2 SQIVND (reference sequence).

The V call is TRBV9, the J call TRBJ2-7; D may be TRBD1 (6 bases). Per the germline V gene, CDR1 is SGDLS and CDR2 is YYNGEE. Trimming stripped 4 bases from V and 3 bases from J, with 11 bases between. The CDR3 extends over 13 amino acids. The CDR3 DNA sequence: TGTGCCAGCAGCCCTACGGACAGCTACGAGCAGTACTTC. Protein: CASSPTDSYEQYF.

The chain uses TRBV19 and TRBJ1-3, with 9 nucleotides matching TRBD1. J gave up 3 bases and V 6 bases, and 6 bases lay outside the gene matches. The CDR3 sequence is 15 residues long. Germline lookup yields CDR1 LNHDA and CDR2 SQIVND (reference sequence). Written as DNA, the CDR3 is TGTGCCAGTAGCCACGGGACAGGGCGTGGAAACACCATATATTTT. Protein: CASSHGTGRGNTIYF.

This clone has a single count. This chain connects TRBV2 to TRBJ1-6; 11 nucleotides agree with TRBD1. With 6 bases clipped from V and 11 bases from J, the junction kept 9 bases outside the gene matches. CDR1 and CDR2 (germline): SNHLY, FYNNEI. The CDR3 has 15 residues. CDR3 region: CASSTGQGVTTPLHF. The CDR3 coding sequence is TGTGCCAGCAGCACGGGACAGGGGGTTACAACACCCCTCCACTTT. Based on the CDR3 plus reference TRBV2 and TRBJ1-6, the full variable domain is EPEVTQTPSHQVTQMGQEVILRCVPISNHLYFYWYRQILGQKVEFLVSFYNNEISEKSEIFDDQFSVERPDGSNFTLKIRSTKLEDSAMYFCASSTGQGVTTPLHFGNGTRLTVT.

V and J are TRBV19 and TRBJ1-4; D is possibly TRBD1 (5 bases). The CDR3 has 15 residues. CDR1 is LNHDA, CDR2 SQIVND, per germline (reference sequence). V shed 4 bases and J shed 8 bases, with 17 bases lying between them. CDR3 loop: CASSTQDIGAEKLFF. For the CDR3, the DNA is TGTGCCAGTAGTACCCAGGACATTGGAGCAGAAAAACTGTTTTTT.

This rearrangement joins TRBV7-9 to TRBJ2-6; possibly TRBD1 for D (6 bases). CDR3 length: 16 amino acids. Trimming pared 5 bases from V and 2 bases from J, leaving 13 bases between. Germline V gene data show CDR1 as SEHNR and CDR2 as FQNEAQ (reference sequence). The CDR3 sequence: CASSDLRGAGANVLTF. CDR3 bases: TGTGCCAGCAGCGATCTCAGGGGCGCTGGGGCCAACGTCCTGACTTTC.

CDR3 nucleotide sequence: TGCGCCAGCAGCGAAGGACAGTCTGGAAACACCATATATTTT. Translating gives CASSEGQSGNTIYF. The gene calls are TRBV5-1 and TRBJ1-3; D may be TRBD1 (6 bases). This CDR3 is built from 14 residues. The germline V and J ends were trimmed by 4 bases and 1 base, with 9 bases remaining between them. Germline-derived CDR1 and CDR2 are SGHRS and YFSETQ.

The rearrangement joins TRBV7-9 to TRBJ2-1; 9 nucleotides align to TRBD2. Germline V gene sequence: CDR1 SEHNR, CDR2 FQNEAQ (reference sequence). This CDR3 comprises 17 residues. V shed 7 bases and J 7 bases; nucleotides not matched to a gene: 17. CDR3 sequence (DNA): TGTGCCAGCACCCCCCTTCCGCCGACTAGCGGATCGAATGAGCAGTTCTTC. Translated, it gives CASTPLPPTSGSNEQFF.

V usage is TRBV10-3 and J usage is TRBJ1-4, with D possibly TRBD1 on 6 matching bases. From germline, CDR1 is ENHRY and CDR2 SYGVKD. V was shortened by 4 bases and J by 3 bases, with 9 bases between the two germline ends. The CDR3 covers 14 residues. CDR3 nucleotide sequence: TGTGCCATCAGTGCGGCAGGGGCTAATGAAAAACTGTTTTTT. Its protein is CAISAAGANEKLFF.